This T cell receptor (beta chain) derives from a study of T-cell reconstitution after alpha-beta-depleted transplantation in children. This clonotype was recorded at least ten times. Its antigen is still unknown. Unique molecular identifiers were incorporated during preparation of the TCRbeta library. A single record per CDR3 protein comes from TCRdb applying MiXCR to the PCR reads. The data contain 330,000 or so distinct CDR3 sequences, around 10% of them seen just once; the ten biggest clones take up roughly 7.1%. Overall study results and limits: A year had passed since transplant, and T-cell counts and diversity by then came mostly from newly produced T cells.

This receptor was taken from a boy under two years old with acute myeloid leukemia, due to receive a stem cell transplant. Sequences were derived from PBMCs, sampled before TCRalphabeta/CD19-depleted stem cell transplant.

CDR3 loop: CASSWDRNNQETQYF. The CDR3 nucleotides are TGCGCCAGCAGCTGGGACAGGAACAACCAAGAGACCCAGTACTTC. The genes are TRBV5-1 and TRBJ2-5, with 8 bases identical to TRBD1. The J segment lost 0 bases and the V segment lost 3 bases, leaving 4 bases of the junction unmatched. CDR1 SGHRS and CDR2 YFSETQ come from the germline V gene. The CDR3 totals 15 residues.